The 14 T cell receptor beta chains in this list originate from one sample, sequenced in a study of T cells in Graves' hyperthyroidism and ophthalmopathy. RNA transcripts were the template for amplifying TCR beta CDR3 regions. The study used the HTBI primer set for a first-round RT-PCR of the TCR CDR3. MiXCR, run by TCRdb on the multiplex PCR reads, gives a single entry per CDR3 protein. The table includes under 400,000 distinct CDR3 sequences, more than 11% detected once. Input material: blood. All receptors come from a woman in her sixties with Graves' hyperthyroidism.

As for this clonotype: One end of the junction fails to match germline, which may point to a read error. The CDR3 DNA reads TGTGCCAGCTCCCCGCGCCAGGGGGACACCGGGGAGCTGCTTTTT. Translating gives CASSPRQGDTGELLF. The chain recombines TRBV18 with TRBJ2-2; 7 nucleotides agree with TRBD1. Germline lookup yields CDR1 KGHSH and CDR2 LQKENI. The CDR3 has 15 residues.

Concerning this clonotype: With a much larger clone just one base away, this may be a read error. The V gene is TRBV2, the J gene TRBJ2-5, with TRBD2 as a possible D gene (6 bases). Germline V gene data show CDR1 as SNHLY and CDR2 as FYNNEI. The CDR3 contains 12 residues. Trimming removed 8 bases at V and 5 bases at J, with 12 bases between. CDR3 region: CASLTRRETQYF. The CDR3 DNA is TGTGCCAGCTTGACTAGAAGGGAGACCCAGTACTTC.

This clonotype was counted many times. The gene calls are TRBV2 and TRBJ1-1; D not certain. V lost 2 bases, J lost 9 bases, and 7 bases lay in between. Looked up from germline, CDR1 is SNHLY and CDR2 is FYNNEI. The CDR3 runs 11 residues. The CDR3 DNA is TGTGCCAGCAGTGAAACGGGGAAAGCTTTCTTT. Encoded protein: CASSETGKAFF. Combining the CDR3 with reference TRBV2 and TRBJ1-1 gives the whole variable domain EPEVTQTPSHQVTQMGQEVILRCVPISNHLYFYWYRQILGQKVEFLVSFYNNEISEKSEIFDDQFSVERPDGSNFTLKIRSTKLEDSAMYFCASSETGKAFFGQGTRLTVV.

This clonotype has at least ten counts. The gene calls are TRBV20-1 and TRBJ2-5; 7 nucleotides agree with TRBD2. V was clipped by 5 bases and J by 3 bases; unmatched bases: 6. The CDR3 loop spans 13 amino acids. The V gene's germline CDR1 is DFQATT and CDR2 SNEGSKA (reference sequence). As DNA, the CDR3 is TGCAGTGCTGAGAGGCTAGCGGAAGAGACCCAGTACTTC. Protein product: CSAERLAEETQYF.

This clonotype was detected many times. J is TRBJ2-5 and V is TRBV20-1; 10 nucleotides line up with TRBD1. V shed 1 base and J 5 bases; nucleotides not matched to a gene: 4. Germline-derived CDR1 and CDR2 are DFQATT and SNEGSKA (reference sequence). The CDR3 is 14 amino acids. The CDR3 nucleotides read TGCAGTGCTAGAGTCGGACAGGGGGGGGAGACCCAGTACTTC. Residues: CSARVGQGGETQYF.

This clonotype was counted at least ten times. This chain links TRBV11-2 with TRBJ2-7; the D is unclear. V lost 1 base and J 7 bases, leaving 14 bases between the germline ends. The CDR3 extends over 14 amino acids. From germline, CDR1 is SGHAT and CDR2 FQNNGV. The CDR3 spells CASSLVPAPEEQYF. DNA for the CDR3: TGTGCCAGCAGCTTAGTCCCGGCTCCGGAGGAGCAGTACTTC.

This clonotype was counted at least ten times. The V gene is TRBV13, the J gene TRBJ2-5, with 9 bases aligning to TRBD2. Trimming at V came to 5 bases and at J to 3 bases, leaving 7 bases not matched to a gene. Germline loops: CDR1 PRHDT, CDR2 FYEKMQ (reference sequence). CDR3 size: 15 residues. In DNA form, the CDR3 reads TGTGCCAGCAGCCTCGGACTAGCGTATAAAGAGACCCAGTACTTC. Protein product: CASSLGLAYKETQYF.

This chain joins TRBV12-3 or TRBV12-4 and TRBJ1-4, with no clear D. The CDR3 runs to 13 residues. Deletions cut 6 bases from V and 3 bases from J, with 8 bases between. CDR3 sequence: CASSSSPNEKLFF. The CDR3 nucleotides read TGTGCCAGCAGCAGCAGTCCTAATGAAAAACTGTTTTTT.

This clonotype was seen only a few times. The chain couples TRBV2 to TRBJ2-6, with D perhaps matching TRBD1 or TRBD2 (5 bases each). There are 15 residues in the CDR3. CDR1 SNHLY and CDR2 FYNNEI come from the germline V gene. Trimming shortened V by 3 bases and J by 3 bases, and 9 bases separated the two germline ends. The CDR3 is CASSDGGSGANVLTF. The CDR3 bases are TGTGCCAGCAGTGATGGGGGTAGTGGGGCCAACGTCCTGACTTTC.

This clonotype showed up just a few times. V usage is TRBV20-1 and J usage is TRBJ2-2; 7 nucleotides line up with TRBD2. This CDR3 comprises 16 residues. The V segment lost 2 bases and the J segment 0 bases; nucleotides outside the gene matches: 6. CDR1 is DFQATT, CDR2 SNEGSKA, per germline (reference sequence). The CDR3 DNA reads TGCAGTGCTAGATACGTACTAGCGCCGAACACCGGGGAGCTGTTTTTT. The encoded protein is CSARYVLAPNTGELFF.

This clonotype was seen at least ten times. The chain carries TRBV20-1 and TRBJ2-1, with 10 positions matching TRBD1. The length of the CDR3 is 13 residues. Germline V lookup: CDR1 DFQATT, CDR2 SNEGSKA (reference sequence). V was clipped by 5 bases and J by 9 bases; unmatched bases: 7. CDR3 residues: CSAGTGVLGEQFF. The CDR3, as DNA: TGCAGTGCTGGGACAGGGGTTTTGGGTGAGCAGTTCTTC.

In DNA form, the CDR3 reads TGCAGTGCTAGGTTCGGTGGGCGGGAGAACTACGAGCAGTACTTC. Its protein is CSARFGGRENYEQYF. This chain uses TRBV20-1 with TRBJ2-7; TRBD2 agrees at 7 bases. V shed 3 bases, J shed 3 bases, and the junction held 11 bases outside the gene matches. The CDR3 length is 15 residues. The germline V gene encodes CDR1 DFQATT and CDR2 SNEGSKA (reference sequence).

This rearrangement joins TRBV6-1 to TRBJ2-7, with 8 nucleotides matching TRBD1. Trimming cost V 5 bases and J 4 bases; bases outside gene matches: 7. Germline-derived CDR1 and CDR2 are MNHNS and SASEGT. This CDR3 has 14 amino acids. CDR3 residues: CASSYTRQGYEQYF. As DNA, the CDR3 is TGTGCCAGCAGTTACACCCGACAGGGGTACGAGCAGTACTTC.

This clonotype was picked up many times. The chain employs TRBV27 and TRBJ2-3; 12 nucleotides match TRBD2. The CDR3 contains 18 residues. In germline, CDR1 is MNHEY, CDR2 SMNVEV (reference sequence). Trimming removed 3 bases from V and 3 bases from J; junction bases left unmatched: 10. The CDR3 sequence: CASSLTSGRRLGTDTQYF. For the CDR3, the DNA is TGTGCCAGCAGTTTGACTAGCGGGAGAAGGTTGGGGACAGATACGCAGTATTTT.